The 24 T cell receptor beta chains presented below share a single source sample, sequenced in a study of blood T cell repertoires in COVID-19. Libraries were prepared by immunoSEQ multiplex PCR; TCRdb keeps only in-frame clonotypes and omits some of them. The sample holds 60,000 to 70,000 clones, 65% to 90% seen once. Sequenced material: peripheral blood. The receptor source for this set is an older woman with acute or convalescent COVID-19.

In its sample, this clone was seen a few times. V is TRBV6-5 and J is TRBJ2-7, with TRBD1 identical over 7 bases. V lost 6 bases, J lost 3 bases, and 8 bases stayed unmatched. The length of the CDR3 is 14 residues. In germline, CDR1 is MNHEY, CDR2 SVGAGI. The CDR3 protein is CASRPGQLVYEQYF. CDR3 in DNA: TGTGCCAGCAGACCGGGACAGCTAGTCTACGAGCAGTACTTC.

V gene TRBV6-5 combines with J gene TRBJ1-5; tentatively, D is TRBD1 (6 bases). Between the trimmed V and J ends, which lost 3 bases and 8 bases, there was a span of 11 bases. The CDR3 covers 13 residues. Germline assignment: CDR1 MNHEY and CDR2 SVGAGI. The CDR3 loop reads CASSYQGREPQHF. DNA for the CDR3: TGTGCCAGCAGTTATCAGGGGAGGGAGCCCCAGCATTTT.

V gene TRBV5-4 combines with J gene TRBJ2-3; 7 bases are shared with TRBD2. The CDR3 loop spans 15 amino acids. Unmatched junction bases numbered 6, after V lost 3 bases and J lost 2 bases. Germline V gene sequence: CDR1 SGHNT, CDR2 YYREEE (reference sequence). The CDR3 loop reads CASSSGGGITDTQYF. The DNA for the CDR3 is TGTGCCAGCAGCTCGGGGGGAGGGATCACAGATACGCAGTATTTT.

V and J are TRBV18 and TRBJ1-4, with D unclear. The CDR3 is 12 residues long. Germline V gives CDR1 KGHSH, CDR2 LQKENI. V lost 6 bases and J 10 bases, leaving 12 bases between the germline ends. The CDR3 nucleotides are TGTGCCAGCTCTCCCCAGACGGGAAAACTGTTTTTT. Translating gives CASSPQTGKLFF.

The genes are TRBV5-1 and TRBJ1-1; 7 positions agree with TRBD1. J lost 0 bases, V lost 4 bases, and 9 bases had no gene match. CDR3 length: 16 residues. Germline assignment: CDR1 SGHRS and CDR2 YFSETQ. The CDR3 sequence: CASSIGTATLNTEAFF. CDR3 DNA: TGCGCCAGCAGCATTGGGACAGCTACCCTGAACACTGAAGCTTTCTTT.

The rearrangement links TRBV4-2 to TRBJ2-5; D gene uncertain. CDR1 LGHNA and CDR2 YNFKEQ come from the germline V gene. V was cut by 0 bases and J by 0 bases, with 5 bases left in between. This CDR3 spans 14 amino acids. The CDR3 loop is CASSQDGNQETQYF. The CDR3 nucleotides read TGTGCCAGCAGCCAAGATGGCAACCAAGAGACCCAGTACTTC.

This rearrangement joins TRBV5-4 to TRBJ1-2, with D possibly being TRBD1 (5 bases). Germline V gives CDR1 SGHNT, CDR2 YYREEE (reference sequence). V was trimmed by 4 bases and J by 4 bases, leaving 17 bases between them. This CDR3 is built from 15 residues. The CDR3 here is CASSTPTAIRYGYTF. The CDR3 coding sequence is TGTGCCAGCAGCACCCCGACAGCGATCCGCTATGGCTACACCTTC.

The chain carries TRBV6-1 and TRBJ2-7; the match to TRBD2 covers 11 bases. Germline CDR1 reads MNHNS; CDR2 reads SASEGT. The trim removed 4 bases at V and 1 base at J, leaving 12 bases unmatched. This CDR3 has 18 residues. CDR3 sequence reads: CASSVIVSGGAVSYEQYF. As DNA, the CDR3 is TGTGCCAGCAGTGTGATCGTTAGCGGGGGGGCAGTATCCTACGAGCAGTACTTC.

The rearrangement joins TRBV28 to TRBJ2-1; tentative D call: TRBD1 (6 bases). The V gene lost 4 bases and the J gene lost 9 bases, with 13 bases spanning the gap. The CDR3 length is 13 residues. Germline V gene lookup returns CDR1 MDHEN and CDR2 SYDVKM. Written as DNA, the CDR3 is TGTGCCAGCAGTTGGCAGGAACAGGGTGAGCAGTTCTTC. Amino acid sequence: CASSWQEQGEQFF.

This chain connects TRBV9 to TRBJ2-1, with 9 bases lining up with TRBD2. Germline trimming cut 0 bases from V and 8 bases from J; bases unmatched to any gene: 12. The CDR3 spans 17 residues. Germline V CDR1 and CDR2: SGDLS, YYNGEE. For the CDR3, the DNA is TGTGCCAGCAGCGTAGTCTCTGCGGGAGGGCCGGGGGATGAGCAGTTCTTC. This codes for CASSVVSAGGPGDEQFF.

The chain couples TRBV4-1 to TRBJ2-7; 10 bases align to TRBD2. V gave up 3 bases and J gave up 7 bases; unmatched junction bases: 12. Germline assignment: CDR1 MGHRA and CDR2 YSYEKL. The CDR3 has 16 residues. CDR3 DNA sequence: TGCGCCAGCAGCCAGAAGCCCGGGACTAGCGCGACGGAGCAGTACTTC. Its translation is CASSQKPGTSATEQYF.

This chain links TRBV5-1 with TRBJ2-1; D is ambiguous. The CDR3 sequence is 14 residues long. The V gene lost 1 base and the J gene lost 7 bases, with 12 bases spanning the gap. Germline V gene data show CDR1 as SGHRS and CDR2 as YFSETQ. This CDR3 reads CASSLQPPRNEQFF. The CDR3 region has the DNA TGCGCCAGCAGCTTGCAACCGCCGCGTAATGAGCAGTTCTTC.

This clone was recorded once. This rearrangement joins TRBV28 to TRBJ2-5; 7 bases fit TRBD1. The length of the CDR3 is 13 residues. The germline CDR1 and CDR2 sequences are MDHEN and SYDVKM. V shed 4 bases and J 7 bases; nucleotides not matched to a gene: 6. CDR3 loop: CASSWDSSATQYF. The DNA of the CDR3 is TGTGCCAGCAGTTGGGACAGCAGTGCGACCCAGTACTTC. Complete variable domain (other parts from reference TRBV28 and TRBJ2-5): DVKVTQSSRYLVKRTGEKVFLECVQDMDHENMFWYRQDPGLGLRLIYFSYDVKMKEKGDIPEGYSVSREKKERFSLILESASTNQTSMYLCASSWDSSATQYFGPGTRLLVL.

The V call is TRBV30, the J call TRBJ2-2; D gene unclear. Trimming removed 3 bases at V and 3 bases at J, with 14 bases between. The CDR3 totals 15 residues. Germline V gives CDR1 GTSNPN, CDR2 SVGIG (reference sequence). CDR3 in amino acids: CAWRSFGSDTGELFF. Here the CDR3 DNA reads TGTGCCTGGAGATCGTTCGGGTCGGACACCGGGGAGCTGTTTTTT.

The chain couples TRBV4-1 to TRBJ1-6, with no clear D. Germline V gene lookup returns CDR1 MGHRA and CDR2 YSYEKL. Trimming pared 0 bases from V and 10 bases from J, leaving 13 bases between. The CDR3 covers 15 residues. CDR3 sequence reads: CASSQESPPRSPLHF. Here the CDR3 DNA reads TGCGCCAGCAGCCAAGAATCCCCGCCCAGATCACCCCTCCACTTT.

The chain links TRBV11-2 to TRBJ1-1; D is possibly TRBD1 (6 bases). CDR3 size: 14 residues. Deletions cut 5 bases from V and 9 bases from J, with 19 bases between. Germline loops: CDR1 SGHAT, CDR2 FQNNGV. CDR3 sequence (DNA): TGTGCCAGCAGCCCAACAGGGCAGCGGGGAAAAGCTTTCTTT. This sequence encodes CASSPTGQRGKAFF.

This clone was counted only a few times. CDR3 residues: CASSRSILQGASSVSAGYTF. DNA of the CDR3: TGTGCCAGCAGCCGATCAATCTTACAGGGGGCCTCGTCTGTTTCGGCTGGCTACACCTTC. The chain joins TRBV5-5 to TRBJ1-2; 9 positions agree with TRBD1. There are 20 residues in the CDR3. Germline CDR1 and CDR2: SGHKS and YYEKEE (reference sequence). Trimming at V came to 4 bases and at J to 7 bases, leaving 26 bases not matched to a gene. The full variable domain, rest sourced from reference TRBV5-5 and TRBJ1-2, is DAGVTQSPTHLIKTRGQQVTLRCSPISGHKSVSWYQQVLGQGPQFIFQYYEKEERGRGNFPDRFSARQFPNYSSELNVNALLLGDSALYLCASSRSILQGASSVSAGYTFGSGTRLTVV.

The chain recombines TRBV2 with TRBJ2-1; 10 nucleotides line up with TRBD2. CDR1 is SNHLY and CDR2 is FYNNEI in the germline V gene. The CDR3 spans 16 residues. J was trimmed by 4 bases and V by 6 bases; bases with no gene match: 9. The CDR3, as DNA: TGTGCCAGCAGAACCGGGACTAGCGCTTTATACAATGAGCAGTTCTTC. This encodes CASRTGTSALYNEQFF.

The V and J genes are TRBV9 and TRBJ1-2, with TRBD1 matching over 7 bases. Losses at the gene ends were 2 bases for V and 3 bases for J; bases not matched to a gene: 10. This CDR3 has 16 amino acids. Germline-derived CDR1 and CDR2 are SGDLS and YYNGEE. The CDR3 region is CASSVLPGQNHYGYTF. The CDR3 DNA is TGTGCCAGCAGCGTTTTACCGGGACAGAATCACTATGGCTACACCTTC.

The chain links TRBV5-5 to TRBJ1-1; D is unclear. The germline gives CDR1 SGHKS, CDR2 YYEKEE (reference sequence). The CDR3 extends over 14 amino acids. V was cut by 2 bases and J by 2 bases, with 10 bases left in between. CDR3 residues: CASSFALTNTEAFF. The CDR3 nucleotides read TGTGCCAGCAGCTTTGCGCTGACAAACACTGAAGCTTTCTTT. The full variable domain, in which reference TRBV5-5 and TRBJ1-1 provide the parts outside the CDR3, is DAGVTQSPTHLIKTRGQQVTLRCSPISGHKSVSWYQQVLGQGPQFIFQYYEKEERGRGNFPDRFSARQFPNYSSELNVNALLLGDSALYLCASSFALTNTEAFFGQGTRLTVV.

J is TRBJ1-5 and V is TRBV30; perhaps TRBD1 as D (5 bases). V was shortened by 0 bases and J by 7 bases, with 10 bases between the two germline ends. Germline lookup yields CDR1 GTSNPN and CDR2 SVGIG (reference sequence). The CDR3 has 13 residues. The CDR3 DNA reads TGTGCCTGGAGTGTAGTTCGGGGGCAGCCCCAGCATTTT. Its protein product is CAWSVVRGQPQHF.

V is TRBV5-6 and J is TRBJ1-3; 7 bases map to TRBD1. J lost 0 bases, V lost 2 bases, and 14 bases had no gene match. The germline V gene has CDR1 SGHDT and CDR2 YYEEEE. This CDR3 is built from 19 residues. CDR3 coding DNA: TGTGCCAGCAGCTTTTTGGGACAGCGGAATGTAGGCTCTGGAAACACCATATATTTT. This codes for CASSFLGQRNVGSGNTIYF.

The rearrangement links TRBV3-1 (or the pseudogene TRBV3-2) to TRBJ2-2, with D uncertain. The CDR3 has 14 residues. Germline V gene data show CDR1 as LGHDT and CDR2 as YNNKEL (reference sequence). Trimming took 1 base from V and 6 from J, leaving 9 bases between them. The CDR3 here is CASSQGRGPGELFF. CDR3 DNA: TGTGCCAGCAGCCAAGGACGCGGTCCCGGGGAGCTGTTTTTT.

A few counts support this clone. The V call is TRBV28, the J call TRBJ1-2; TRBD1 agrees at 8 bases. The CDR3 has 16 amino acids. CDR1 and CDR2 from the germline V gene are MDHEN and SYDVKM. Trimming removed 3 bases from V and 0 bases from J; junction bases left unmatched: 6. The CDR3 here is CASSFRDRSTNYGYTF. The CDR3 bases are TGTGCCAGCAGTTTCCGGGACAGGTCTACTAACTATGGCTACACCTTC.